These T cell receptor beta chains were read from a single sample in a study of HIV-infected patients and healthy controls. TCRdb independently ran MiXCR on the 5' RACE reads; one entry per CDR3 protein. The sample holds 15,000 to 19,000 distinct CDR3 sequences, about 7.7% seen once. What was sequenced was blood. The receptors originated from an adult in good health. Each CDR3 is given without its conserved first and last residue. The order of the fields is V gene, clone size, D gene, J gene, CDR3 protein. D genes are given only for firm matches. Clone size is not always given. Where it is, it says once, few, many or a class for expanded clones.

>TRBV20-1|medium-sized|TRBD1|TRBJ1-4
SARDRFPYNEKLF
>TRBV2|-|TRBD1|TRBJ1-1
ASSETGGNTEAF
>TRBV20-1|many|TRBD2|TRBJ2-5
SARRRGLDLLETQY
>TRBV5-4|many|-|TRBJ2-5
ASSLAGRETQY
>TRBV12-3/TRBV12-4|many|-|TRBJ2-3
ASGDVRTEQY
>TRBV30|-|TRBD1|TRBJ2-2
ACPGQGNTGELF
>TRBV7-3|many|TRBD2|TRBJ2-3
ASSPGTSGGVDTQY
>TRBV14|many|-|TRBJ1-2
ASSQASDGYGYT
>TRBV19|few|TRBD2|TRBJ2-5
ASSIDLTGGSETQY
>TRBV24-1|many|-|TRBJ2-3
ATSGGGTDTQY
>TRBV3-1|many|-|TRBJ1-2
ASSQATGGYT
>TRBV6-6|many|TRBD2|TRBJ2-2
ASSYYGLAGNTGELF
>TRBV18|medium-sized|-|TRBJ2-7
ASSPPEEPYEQY
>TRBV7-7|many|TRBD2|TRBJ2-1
ASSLAGGRNEQF
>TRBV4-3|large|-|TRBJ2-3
ASSQAPGRETDTQY
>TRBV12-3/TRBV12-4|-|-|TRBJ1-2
ASSLREGDGENYGYT
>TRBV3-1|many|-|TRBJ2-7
ASSRTDYEQY
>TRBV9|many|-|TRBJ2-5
ASSGEETQY
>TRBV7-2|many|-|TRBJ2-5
ASSLGSRGLETQY
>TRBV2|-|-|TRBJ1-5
ASSDIRRVQPQH
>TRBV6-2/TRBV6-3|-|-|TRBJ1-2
ASSLTLYGYT
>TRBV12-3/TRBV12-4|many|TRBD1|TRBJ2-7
ASSIGTGPYEQY
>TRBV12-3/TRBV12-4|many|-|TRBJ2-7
ASSAGTGKATYEQY
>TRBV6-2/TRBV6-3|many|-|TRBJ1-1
ASSYGTPHF
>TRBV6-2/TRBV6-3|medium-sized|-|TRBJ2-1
ASSYGRALYNEQF
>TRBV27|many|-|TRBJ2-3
ASSFAIGTDTQY
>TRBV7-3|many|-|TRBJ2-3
ASSPNGASSTDTQY
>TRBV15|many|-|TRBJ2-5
ATSRGQNQETQY
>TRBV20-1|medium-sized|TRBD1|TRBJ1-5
SATPGQPNSPQH
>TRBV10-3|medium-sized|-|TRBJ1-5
ATDQGNQPQH
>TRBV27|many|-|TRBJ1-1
ASSLPGTEAF
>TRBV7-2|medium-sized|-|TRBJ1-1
ASSFAQNTEAF
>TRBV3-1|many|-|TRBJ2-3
ASSQQAGGHTDTQY
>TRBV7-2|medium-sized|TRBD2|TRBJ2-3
ASSLSVRGRAGDTQY
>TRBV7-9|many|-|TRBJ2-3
ASSSSGSTDTQY
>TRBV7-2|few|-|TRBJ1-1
ASRLNMGIAEAF